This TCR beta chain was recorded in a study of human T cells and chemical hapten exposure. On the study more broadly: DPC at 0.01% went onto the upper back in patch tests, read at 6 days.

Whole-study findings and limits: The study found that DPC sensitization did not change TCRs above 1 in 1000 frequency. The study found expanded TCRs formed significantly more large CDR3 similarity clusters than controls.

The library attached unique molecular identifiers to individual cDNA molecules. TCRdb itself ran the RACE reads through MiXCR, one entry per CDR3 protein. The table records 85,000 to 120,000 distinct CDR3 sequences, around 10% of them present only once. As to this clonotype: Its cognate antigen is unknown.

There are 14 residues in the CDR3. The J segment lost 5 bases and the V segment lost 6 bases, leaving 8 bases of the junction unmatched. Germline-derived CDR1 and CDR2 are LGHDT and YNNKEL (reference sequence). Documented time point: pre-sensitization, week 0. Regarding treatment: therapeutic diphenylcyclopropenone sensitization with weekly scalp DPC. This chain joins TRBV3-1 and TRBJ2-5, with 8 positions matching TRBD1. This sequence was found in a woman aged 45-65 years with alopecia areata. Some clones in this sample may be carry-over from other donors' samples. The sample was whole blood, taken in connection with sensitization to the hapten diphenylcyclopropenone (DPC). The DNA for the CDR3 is TGTGCCAGCAGAGACACTGGACAGGGTGAGACCCAGTACTTC. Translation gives CASRDTGQGETQYF.